Reported below is one TCR beta chain. TCRdb reprocessed the 5' RACE reads and keeps a single row for each CDR3 protein, giving no DNA. The listing records a few hundred thousand distinct CDR3 sequences. Germline CDR1 reads SQVTM; CDR2 reads ANQGSEA. The CDR3 length is 16 residues. This sample was included in a study of T cells expressing NK-cell markers. The chain carries TRBV29-1 and TRBJ2-1; TCRdb indicates TRBD1, and absent DNA this call remains unverified. The sample taken for sequencing was blood T cells: a sorted CD56 or NKG2C T cell subset, CD4+ or CD8+ T cells, or bulk PBMC T cells (not recorded which). This TCR came from a young man in good health. The CDR3 reads CSVKVRGTGGSGEQFF.